This T cell receptor (beta chain) derives from a study of cytomegalovirus exposure and HLA in healthy donors. At the level of the study: The 110 or so validation repertoires, a later analysis reported, used the same platform as the 666 first-cohort repertoires.

The donors were in the roughly 130-subject validation cohort, distinct from the roughly 700-subject first cohort. Generated by immunoSEQ multiplex PCR, the TCRdb table keeps only in-frame clones and is missing some. Of roughly 150,000 clones listed, about 89% are singletons. Trimming removed 4 bases from V and 1 base from J; junction bases left unmatched: 6. Germline V gene data show CDR1 as MNHEY and CDR2 as SMNVEV (reference sequence). The length of the CDR3 is 15 residues. Study-level findings and limits: Cytomegalovirus association was listed for 164 TCR beta chains.

As to this clone: Its antigen is undetermined.

This clonotype originated in a woman aged 18-35 years in good health and CMV-seropositive. The rearrangement uses TRBV27 and TRBJ1-1, with 7 bases aligning to TRBD1. Sequenced: PBMCs. The CDR3 loop reads CASSSLGGANTEAFF. CDR3 nucleotides: TGTGCCAGCAGTTCGCTAGGGGGCGCGAACACTGAAGCTTTCTTT.